Presented here are 13 T cell receptor beta chains from one specimen sequenced in a study of shared clonotypes between healthy human individuals. Sequencing used immunoSEQ multiplex PCR; TCRdb keeps in-frame clones, though not all of them. The repertoire holds approximately 470,000 clones, with roughly 80% as singletons. Material: PBMCs. The source of these receptors is a woman in her forties in good health. Some clones in this sample may be carry-over from other donors' samples.

V usage is TRBV5-1 and J usage is TRBJ1-2; no clear D gene. CDR1 and CDR2 (germline): SGHRS, YFSETQ. The V end lost 1 base, the J end lost 0 bases, and 10 bases lay between the germline ends. The CDR3 is 15 amino acids. The CDR3, as DNA: TGCGCCAGCAGCTTGAGTGGGAATACTAACTATGGCTACACCTTC. Its protein is CASSLSGNTNYGYTF. The whole variable domain, filled in from reference TRBV5-1 and TRBJ1-2, reads KAGVTQTPRYLIKTRGQQVTLSCSPISGHRSVSWYQQTPGQGLQFLFEYFSETQRNKGNFPGRFSGRQFSNSRSEMNVSTLELGDSALYLCASSLSGNTNYGYTFGSGTRLTVV.

The chain joins TRBV7-2 to TRBJ2-1; TRBD2 agrees at 13 bases. The CDR3 covers 17 residues. The V and J ends lost 10 bases and 8 bases, in that order; junction bases with no gene match: 17. Germline loops: CDR1 SGHTA, CDR2 FQGNSA. CDR3 sequence (DNA): TGTGCCACAGCAGCCCCTCGACTAGCGGGAGGACTGGATGAGCAGTTCTTC. It encodes CATAAPRLAGGLDEQFF.

The V call is TRBV30, the J call TRBJ2-1, with 7 bases fitting TRBD1. V lost 7 bases and J lost 2; bases outside the gene matches: 5. The CDR3 loop spans 13 amino acids. The germline V gene encodes CDR1 GTSNPN and CDR2 SVGIG (reference sequence). CDR3 loop: CASRQGTYNEQFF. DNA of the CDR3: TGTGCCTCCCGACAGGGTACCTACAATGAGCAGTTCTTC.

The chain joins TRBV29-1 to TRBJ1-1, with 8 nucleotides matching TRBD1. V lost 4 bases, J lost 0 bases, and 1 base stayed unmatched. CDR3 length: 13 amino acids. Germline loops: CDR1 SQVTM, CDR2 ANQGSEA. CDR3 protein: CSVATGVNTEAFF. For the CDR3, the DNA is TGCAGCGTTGCGACAGGGGTGAACACTGAAGCTTTCTTT.

The chain links TRBV29-1 to TRBJ2-5; TRBD2 agrees at 8 bases. The tail of the sequence fits TRBJ2-7 better, so the J call may be wrong. Germline V gives CDR1 SQVTM, CDR2 ANQGSEA. The CDR3 loop spans 12 amino acids. CDR3 sequence reads: CSVYAGGYEQYF. For the CDR3, the DNA is TGCAGCGTCTACGCGGGGGGCTACGAGCAGTACTTC.

The V and J genes are TRBV4-3 and TRBJ2-2; the D gene is possibly TRBD2 (5 bases). The CDR3 has 16 residues. V was trimmed by 1 base and J by 8 bases, leaving 17 bases between them. Germline CDR1 reads LGHNA; CDR2 reads YSLEER. The CDR3 region is CASSQALRALKGELFF. The CDR3 nucleotides read TGCGCCAGCAGCCAAGCTCTGAGGGCGTTAAAAGGGGAGCTGTTTTTT.

The chain carries TRBV18 and TRBJ1-1; D is undetermined. Between the trimmed V and J ends, which lost 2 bases and 6 bases, there was a span of 7 bases. The CDR3 is 12 amino acids. Germline V gene data show CDR1 as KGHSH and CDR2 as LQKENI. DNA for the CDR3: TGTGCCAGCTCACCATCAGGACCTGAAGCTTTCTTT. Residues: CASSPSGPEAFF.

CDR3 amino acids: CAWSIQTGGYTF. In DNA form, the CDR3 reads TGTGCCTGGAGTATTCAAACTGGTGGCTACACCTTC. V is TRBV30 and J is TRBJ1-2; D is ambiguous. CDR1 GTSNPN and CDR2 SVGIG come from the germline V gene (reference sequence). Deletions cut 2 bases from V and 7 bases from J, with 11 bases between. CDR3 size: 12 residues. Drawing the rest from reference TRBV30 and TRBJ1-2, the complete variable domain is SQTIHQWPATLVQPVGSPLSLECTVEGTSNPNLYWYRQAAGRGLQLLFYSVGIGQISSEVPQNLSASRPQDRQFILSSKKLLLSDSGFYLCAWSIQTGGYTFGSGTRLTVV.

Details on this clone: The likely explanation is a read error, given a far larger clone one base away. This chain joins TRBV4-1 and TRBJ2-5; TRBD2 matches 7 bases. Near its end, the DNA agrees better with TRBJ2-7, so the J call may be wrong. The CDR3 runs 18 residues. Germline values: CDR1 MGHRA, CDR2 YSYEKL. The CDR3 region is CASSKATAGTNLPYEQYF. CDR3 nucleotides: TGCGCCAGCAGCAAAGCTACGGCCGGGACTAACCTACCCTACGAGCAGTACTTC.

The rearrangement uses TRBV7-1 and TRBJ1-2, with no clear D. TRBV7-1 is classed as an ORF, of uncertain function. V shed 5 bases and J shed 4 bases, with 14 bases lying between them. This CDR3 is 14 amino acids long. The CDR3 bases are TGTGCCAGCAGCAACGAGGGAAAGACCTATGGCTACACCTTC. Residues: CASSNEGKTYGYTF.

With regard to this clone: A read error is likely here: a far larger clone is one base away. V usage is TRBV30 and J usage is TRBJ1-2; D is possibly TRBD1 (6 bases). The CDR3 has 14 residues. CDR1 is GTSNPN and CDR2 is SVGIG in the germline V gene (reference sequence). V lost 1 base and J 7 bases, leaving 16 bases between the germline ends. The CDR3 coding sequence is TGTGCCTGGAGTGCACTGTCGGGGGCGGGTGGCTACACCTTC. Encoded protein: CAWSALSGAGGYTF. The full variable domain, in which reference TRBV30 and TRBJ1-2 provide the parts outside the CDR3, is SQTIHQWPATLVQPVGSPLSLECTVEGTSNPNLYWYRQAAGRGLQLLFYSVGIGQISSEVPQNLSASRPQDRQFILSSKKLLLSDSGFYLCAWSALSGAGGYTFGSGTRLTVV.

The J gene is TRBJ2-7, the V gene TRBV6-1; unclear D gene. Per germline, CDR1 MNHNS and CDR2 SASEGT. V lost 6 bases and J 0 bases, leaving 12 bases between the germline ends. This CDR3 is built from 14 residues. The CDR3 region is CASRAESYSYEQYF. CDR3 DNA sequence: TGTGCCAGCAGGGCCGAATCATACTCCTACGAGCAGTACTTC.

The rearrangement links TRBV2 to TRBJ1-2; 8 bases fit TRBD1. J was trimmed by 5 bases and V by 6 bases; bases with no gene match: 8. Germline assignment: CDR1 SNHLY and CDR2 FYNNEI. The CDR3 has 14 residues. In DNA, the CDR3 is TGTGCCAGCAGACCAGACAGGGGATGGTATGGCTACACCTTC. It codes for CASRPDRGWYGYTF.